These 11 T cell receptor beta chains came from one sample sequenced in a study of T cell responses to AZD1222 COVID-19 vaccine. TCRdb keeps only in-frame clones here, not all; method: immunoSEQ multiplex PCR. The data show some 120,000 clones, with roughly 90% seen just once and 1.1% held by the top ten. Sequenced here: peripheral blood, sampled on day 0 of AZD1222 vaccination. All receptors derive from an adult in good health.

Details on this clone: The junction differs from germline at one of its ends, possibly a read error. This chain connects TRBV6-5 to TRBJ1-2; D is unresolved. Germline loops: CDR1 MNHEY, CDR2 SVGAGI. The CDR3 contains 13 residues. The CDR3 DNA sequence: TGTGCCAGCAGTCCCCCGGAAAGCTATGGCTGCACCTTC. It is translated as CASSPPESYGCTF.

The chain is built from TRBV5-1 and TRBJ1-5; D perhaps matches TRBD1 (5 bases). V lost 5 bases and J 6 bases, leaving 12 bases between the germline ends. Germline CDR1 is SGHRS and CDR2 is YFSETQ. This CDR3 has 13 residues. The CDR3 DNA sequence: TGCGCCAGCAGAGAGGGGTTCAGTCAGCCCCAGCATTTT. Its protein is CASREGFSQPQHF.

The chain joins TRBV28 to TRBJ2-7; D is perhaps TRBD2 (6 bases). Trimming cost V 6 bases and J 2 bases, with 23 bases left between them. This CDR3 contains 17 residues. Looked up from germline, CDR1 is MDHEN and CDR2 is SYDVKM. The CDR3 DNA reads as TGTGCCAGCAGCCCCGCGGACTATCACCTGTTAACCTACGAGCAGTACTTC. Its protein is CASSPADYHLLTYEQYF.

In this sample, this clone turned up a few times. This chain joins TRBV5-1 and TRBJ2-1; D possibly corresponds to TRBD2 (6 bases). The V gene's germline CDR1 is SGHRS and CDR2 YFSETQ. The CDR3 runs to 12 residues. Trimming removed 5 bases from V and 9 bases from J, with 12 bases in between. The CDR3 coding sequence is TGCGCCAGCAGGCCCCCCGGGGGTGAGCAGTTCTTC. It is translated as CASRPPGGEQFF.

The V call is TRBV18, the J call TRBJ2-5, with unresolved D. Trimming shortened V by 3 bases and J by 5 bases, and 7 bases separated the two germline ends. This CDR3 has 12 residues. Germline V lookup: CDR1 KGHSH, CDR2 LQKENI. The CDR3 region is CASSPVRETQYF. The CDR3 DNA sequence: TGTGCCAGCTCACCTGTTAGGGAGACCCAGTACTTC.

The genes are TRBV28 and TRBJ1-5, with a weak D call TRBD1 (5 bases). V was clipped by 6 bases and J by 7 bases, with 13 bases between them. The CDR3 has 13 residues. The germline V gene encodes CDR1 MDHEN and CDR2 SYDVKM. The CDR3 sequence: CASRRDGYQPQHF. The DNA of the CDR3 is TGTGCCAGCAGGCGGGACGGCTACCAGCCCCAGCATTTT.

V gene TRBV29-1 combines with J gene TRBJ2-6; D may be TRBD1 (5 bases). Trimming shortened V by 7 bases and J by 2 bases, and 9 bases separated the two germline ends. CDR1 and CDR2 from the germline V gene are SQVTM and ANQGSEA. The CDR3 totals 13 residues. The CDR3 DNA is TGCAGCGCCCGACAGACTGGGGCCAACGTCCTGACTTTC. Translating gives CSARQTGANVLTF.

This chain joins TRBV12-3 or TRBV12-4 and TRBJ1-2; D might be TRBD1 (6 bases). Trimming stripped 4 bases from V and 3 bases from J, with 9 bases between. The CDR3 has 13 residues. CDR3 nucleotide sequence: TGTGCCAGCAGTTCGCAGGGGTACTATGGCTACACCTTC. Protein sequence: CASSSQGYYGYTF.

J is TRBJ1-5 and V is TRBV10-1; 8 nucleotides line up with TRBD1. The CDR3 runs to 19 residues. Trimming took 6 bases from V and 5 from J; bases not matched to a gene: 21. CDR1 and CDR2 from the germline V gene are WNHNN and SYGVQD (reference sequence). The CDR3 loop reads CASSPTPKGQGKADQPQHF. The CDR3, as DNA: TGCGCCAGCAGCCCAACCCCGAAAGGACAGGGTAAAGCCGATCAGCCCCAGCATTTT.

The gene calls are TRBV7-3 and TRBJ2-1, with D tentatively TRBD1 or TRBD2 (5 bases each). The CDR3 loop spans 18 amino acids. Germline V CDR1 and CDR2: SGHTA, FQGTGA. Trimming took off 2 bases at V and 2 bases at J, with 19 bases between the two ends. The CDR3 protein is CASSLPRPGTPTYNEQFF. The CDR3 DNA follows: TGTGCCAGCAGCTTACCAAGACCCGGGACGCCGACCTACAATGAGCAGTTCTTC. The variable domain in full, completed from reference TRBV7-3 and TRBJ2-1, reads GAGVSQTPSNKVTEKGKYVELRCDPISGHTALYWYRQSLGQGPEFLIYFQGTGAADDSGLPNDRFFAVRPEGSVSTLKIQRTERGDSAVYLCASSLPRPGTPTYNEQFFGPGTRLTVL.

This chain links TRBV20-1 with TRBJ2-1; no clear D. V was shortened by 6 bases and J by 3 bases, with 6 bases between the two germline ends. There are 11 residues in the CDR3. Germline CDR1 and CDR2: DFQATT and SNEGSKA (reference sequence). The CDR3 DNA reads TGCAGTGCCCCTAACTACAATGAGCAGTTCTTC. Encoded protein: CSAPNYNEQFF.